The subject of this entry is one T cell receptor (beta chain). Its antigen is still unknown. No base qualities exist here, and no much larger clone lies one base off it. Surgical brain or tumor specimens were cryofrozen in liquid nitrogen immediately after resection, and peripheral blood cells were collected concurrently. The data were obtained in a study of glioma-infiltrating T cells (dated by TCRdb to about 2016). Describing the broader study: Low-grade gliomas were WHO grade II oligodendrogliomas or astrocytomas, and glioblastomas were WHO grade IV tumors sampled at initial rather than recurrent diagnosis. Dexamethasone was administered to glioma patients for six or fewer days before surgery. The sequencing target for blood libraries was roughly 4.5- to 11-fold coverage of 950,000 to 1,000,000 peripheral T cells. TCR alpha- and beta-chain repertoires were sequenced from glioma tissue, non-neoplastic brain tissue and matched peripheral blood mononuclear cells. Each tissue-infiltrating repertoire was compared with the same patient's peripheral blood repertoire to measure divergence between tissue and blood T-cell populations. The paired cohort comprised three low-grade glioma patients, under 10 primary glioblastoma patients and three non-glioma patients contributing non-neoplastic brain tissue. Points the paper makes about the study in general: Patients with low tissue-blood divergence were marked by a signature set of shared blood CDR3 motifs, and this signature set was depleted in highly divergent patients. Small numbers underpinned the group comparisons: 8 or 9 glioblastoma patients, three low-grade glioma patients and three non-neoplastic patients. Only a very small number of CDR3 sequences turned up in both tissue and blood, a result put down to high CDR3 diversity combined with limited sampling. VJ-independent divergence between tissue and blood was found to be below expectation in non-neoplastic patients but above expectation in all gliomas, particularly low-grade gliomas.

The iRepertoire nested amplicon-rescue multiplex PCR (arm-PCR) platform was used to amplify TCR alpha and beta CDR3 regions from RNA. One-step reverse transcription and amplification used roughly 95-450 ng of tissue mRNA or PBMC total RNA as input. After bead purification, a secondary multiplex PCR added Illumina adapters, and libraries were gel-purified between 200 and 400 bp. The libraries contained internal 6-nucleotide barcodes that were used for demultiplexing. Libraries were sequenced on an Illumina MiSeq with 2x220 or 2x250 nucleotide paired-end reads. In the original analysis: FLASH 1.2.11 was used to merge paired reads, and BWA-MEM then aligned the reads to the GRCh37 human genome before TRA and TRB reads were extracted. V and J assignment used an IMGT-derived reference of cassette sequences and CDR3 motifs that included pseudogenes. Three-frame translation of reads was performed, and productive CDR3s were defined as those with a C...FGXG motif and no stop codons. Clonotypes were defined as unique combinations of V-J cassette pair and CDR3 amino acid sequence. Filtering of reads was based on Hamming distance, with the threshold set by the sequence error rate of each sample in mapped regions. TCRdb itself trimmed the public reads at Q25 with fastp, ran MiXCR and retained productive beta chains. Every entry covers one CDR3 protein and lists the most common genes and DNA from its rows. The V and J calls were not made by the authors but by TCRdb's processing. For this sample the table gives about 400,000 distinct CDR3 sequences, of which around 38% were detected only once. The ten biggest clones cover 9.5% to 15% of the sample.

Deletion took 4 bases off V and 7 bases off J, with a span of 17 bases between the germline ends. Taken from the germline V gene (reference sequence), the CDR1 and CDR2 loops are LNHDA and SQIVND. The CDR3, cysteine through phenylalanine, is 15 amino acids long. CDR3 DNA is the only sequence kept; it has 45 bases, read in frame from the first base. Material for sequencing was glioma tissue, nonneoplastic brain tissue, or PBMCs (not recorded which). The chain joins TRBV19 to TRBJ1-5, with TRBD1 perhaps the D gene, on 5 matching bases. The clonotype originates from a human donor with low-grade glioma or glioblastoma, undergoing nonglioma brain surgery, or in good health (not recorded which). The CDR3 region: CASSTRHGTEQPQHF. In nucleotides, the sequence is TGTGCCAGTAGTACTAGACACGGGACTGAGCAGCCCCAGCATTTT.